This T cell receptor (beta chain) was sequenced in a study of identical twins. There are 14 residues in the CDR3. The germline V gene encodes CDR1 SGHAT and CDR2 FQNNGV. The V gene end was trimmed by 5 bases and the J gene end by 3 bases; junction bases not matched to a gene: 6. This clonotype was seen a handful of times. TCRdb re-called the 5' RACE reads with MiXCR, one entry per CDR3 protein. This sample carries about 210,000 distinct CDR3 sequences, roughly a tenth of them seen once, and the ten largest clones take 5% to 6.5%. This rearrangement joins TRBV11-2 to TRBJ2-7; 8 bases are shared with TRBD1. The sample taken for sequencing was memory (CD45RO+) T cells sorted from blood. This receptor was taken from a woman younger than 30 in good health. The CDR3 DNA follows: TGTGCCAGCAGCATCGGACAGGGATACTACGAGCAGTACTTC. Translating it yields CASSIGQGYYEQYF.